The present T cell receptor (beta chain) was sequenced within a study of T cell responses to AZD1222 COVID-19 vaccine. Study-wide findings and caveats: In a largely white British group with more females than males, clonal diversity was possibly underestimated. Regions 160-218 and 743-854 dominated among vaccine-associated CD4 TCRs spanning spike. The study reported that nearly half of spike-specific TCRs target unmutated variant regions. Just a handful of AZD1222 recipients tested seropositive at baseline.

V shed 4 bases and J shed 4 bases, with 14 bases lying between them. There are 15 residues in the CDR3. CDR1 is KGHSH, CDR2 LQKENI, per germline. TCRdb's copy holds only in-frame clones and misses some; the assay was immunoSEQ multiplex PCR. In the table there are 200,000 to 250,000 clones, around 93% of which are singletons. Concerning this clone: Its cognate antigen is unknown.

The chain joins TRBV18 to TRBJ1-3; TRBD1 might be the D (6 bases). The specimen comprised peripheral blood, sampled on day 0 of MenACWY control vaccination. The receptor was isolated from an adult in good health. The CDR3 nucleotides are TGTGCCAGCTCACTTGCAGGACAGTCCGGAAACACCATATATTTT. Residues: CASSLAGQSGNTIYF.